The 32 T cell receptor beta chains below were found in one sample sequenced in a study of early T cells in non-severe SARS-CoV-2 infection. TCRdb reanalysed the 5' RACE reads using MiXCR and keeps one entry per CDR3 protein. Of about 30,000 distinct CDR3 sequences listed, about 5.2% are singletons. The sample consisted of whole blood. The receptors shown here come from an adult who was a healthcare worker with PCR-confirmed SARS-CoV-2 infection or an uninfected control (not recorded which).

In this sample, this clonotype turned up a few times. This chain links TRBV7-6 with TRBJ2-2; no clear D gene. Germline-derived CDR1 and CDR2 are SGHVS and FNYEAQ. The CDR3 has 13 residues. The V end was cut by 0 bases, the J end by 6 bases, with 5 bases between. As DNA, the CDR3 is TGTGCCAGCAGCTTAGCCCTAGCCGGGGAGCTGTTTTTT. It encodes CASSLALAGELFF.

This clonotype has a handful of counts. J is TRBJ2-3 and V is TRBV6-4; D is unresolved. This CDR3 spans 15 amino acids. Trimming took off 2 bases at V and 0 bases at J, with 9 bases between the two ends. Germline assignment: CDR1 MRHNA and CDR2 SNTAGT. The CDR3 here is CASSDRGFSTDTQYF. The CDR3, as DNA: TGTGCCAGCAGTGACCGCGGATTTAGCACAGATACGCAGTATTTT.

This clonotype was observed at least ten times. The V and J genes are TRBV18 and TRBJ2-7, with TRBD2 as a possible D gene (6 bases). The CDR3 runs 15 residues. CDR1 and CDR2 (germline): KGHSH, LQKENI. Trimming stripped 2 bases from V and 3 bases from J, with 14 bases between. CDR3 amino acids: CASSPSRGTDYEQYF. CDR3 DNA sequence: TGTGCCAGCTCACCATCCCGCGGGACCGACTACGAGCAGTACTTC.

There are many counts of this clonotype. The V and J genes are TRBV6-2 or TRBV6-3 and TRBJ2-7, with 8 bases identical to TRBD2. The CDR3 length is 18 residues. The germline V gene encodes CDR1 MNHEY and CDR2 SVGEGT. The V segment lost 4 bases and the J segment 8 bases; nucleotides outside the gene matches: 22. The CDR3 DNA reads as TGTGCCAGCAGTTCAGGAGTAGGTCTAGCGGGCCCGAATCCGAAGCAGTACTTC. It specifies CASSSGVGLAGPNPKQYF.

CDR3 amino acids: CASSARVGGMGNEQFF. CDR3 sequence (DNA): TGTGCCAGCAGCGCCAGAGTAGGGGGGATGGGCAATGAGCAGTTCTTC. The rearrangement links TRBV9 to TRBJ2-1; D possibly uses TRBD1 or TRBD2 (6 bases each). Trimming removed 3 bases from V and 6 bases from J, with 19 bases in between. CDR1 is SGDLS and CDR2 is YYNGEE in the germline V gene. The CDR3 length is 16 residues.

This clonotype was seen ten or more times. This chain uses TRBV5-6 with TRBJ2-7, with a possible D match to TRBD1 (6 bases). This CDR3 spans 14 amino acids. Trimming took 1 base from V and 3 from J, leaving 11 bases between them. From germline, CDR1 is SGHDT and CDR2 YYEEEE. CDR3 coding DNA: TGTGCCAGCAGCTTGCCGGGACACCTCTACGAGCAGTACTTC. It codes for CASSLPGHLYEQYF.

In the case of this clonotype: Just one base apart from a much larger clone, this may be a read error. The chain uses TRBV2 and TRBJ2-7; D may be TRBD1 or TRBD2 (5 bases each). The CDR3 sequence is 15 residues long. The V gene's germline CDR1 is SNHLY and CDR2 FYNNEI. V was clipped by 4 bases and J by 6 bases, with 19 bases between them. The CDR3 DNA follows: TGTGCCAGCAGTGGATCCAGGGCTAACCGGGGCGAGCAGTACTTC. This translates into CASSGSRANRGEQYF. Drawing the rest from reference TRBV2 and TRBJ2-7, the complete variable domain is EPEVTQTPSHQVTQMGQEVILRCVPISNHLYFYWYRQILGQKVEFLVSFYNNEISEKSEIFDDQFSVERPDGSNFTLKIRSTKLEDSAMYFCASSGSRANRGEQYFGPGTRLTVT.

This clonotype has ten or more counts. This chain uses TRBV12-3 or TRBV12-4 with TRBJ1-5; D might be TRBD1 (6 bases). V lost 6 bases and J lost 2, with 11 bases in between. This CDR3 is 14 amino acids long. The CDR3 loop reads CASRGAGGNQPQHF. CDR3 nucleotides: TGTGCCAGCAGGGGGGCCGGGGGCAATCAGCCCCAGCATTTT.

V gene TRBV27 combines with J gene TRBJ1-5; TRBD1 aligns across 7 bases. V lost 4 bases and J lost 6; bases outside the gene matches: 6. The CDR3 has 14 amino acids. Germline loops: CDR1 MNHEY, CDR2 SMNVEV (reference sequence). CDR3 DNA sequence: TGTGCCAGCAGTTACCGGGACAGAAGTCAGCCCCAGCATTTT. As protein: CASSYRDRSQPQHF.

The sample holds a few counts of this clonotype. V gene TRBV21-1 combines with J gene TRBJ2-7. TRBV21-1 is termed a pseudogene. This CDR3 spans 17 amino acids. The CDR3, as DNA: TGTGCCAGCAGCAAAAGCAGATCGCGGCCGAGCTCCTACGAGCAGTACTTC. Amino acid sequence: CASSKSRSRPSSYEQYF.

In this sample, this clonotype turned up a few times. This chain uses TRBV28 with TRBJ2-4, with 10 bases lining up with TRBD1. The germline CDR1 and CDR2 sequences are MDHEN and SYDVKM. This CDR3 contains 17 residues. With 2 bases clipped from V and 10 bases from J, the junction kept 14 bases outside the gene matches. The CDR3 sequence is CASSLPSSDRGRWIQYF. The CDR3 DNA reads TGTGCCAGCAGTTTACCCTCATCTGACAGGGGGCGATGGATTCAGTACTTC. Filled out from reference TRBV28 and TRBJ2-4, the complete variable domain reads DVKVTQSSRYLVKRTGEKVFLECVQDMDHENMFWYRQDPGLGLRLIYFSYDVKMKEKGDIPEGYSVSREKKERFSLILESASTNQTSMYLCASSLPSSDRGRWIQYFGAGTRLSVL.

This clonotype was counted at least ten times. The chain employs TRBV5-1 and TRBJ2-3; TRBD1 is a possible D gene (6 bases). Trimming took off 2 bases at V and 1 base at J, with 14 bases between the two ends. The length of the CDR3 is 16 residues. Germline CDR1 and CDR2: SGHRS and YFSETQ. The CDR3 loop is CASSFTGYGGTDTQYF. CDR3 DNA: TGCGCCAGCAGCTTTACAGGGTATGGAGGCACAGATACGCAGTATTTT.

In this sample, this clonotype turned up a few times. This rearrangement joins TRBV2 to TRBJ1-6; D may be TRBD1 (6 bases). The CDR3 covers 15 residues. Trimming shortened V by 6 bases and J by 2 bases, and 11 bases separated the two germline ends. Looked up from germline, CDR1 is SNHLY and CDR2 is FYNNEI. CDR3 in amino acids: CASRQQGPYNSPLHF. DNA of the CDR3: TGTGCCAGCAGACAACAGGGACCCTATAATTCACCCCTCCACTTT. The entire variable domain, with the rest obtained from reference TRBV2 and TRBJ1-6, is as follows: EPEVTQTPSHQVTQMGQEVILRCVPISNHLYFYWYRQILGQKVEFLVSFYNNEISEKSEIFDDQFSVERPDGSNFTLKIRSTKLEDSAMYFCASRQQGPYNSPLHFGNGTRLTVT.

This chain joins TRBV7-6 and TRBJ2-7, with D unresolved. Germline CDR1 and CDR2: SGHVS and FNYEAQ. The CDR3 contains 14 residues. V shed 5 bases and J shed 2 bases, with 13 bases lying between them. The CDR3 nucleotides are TGTGCCAGCAGCCTTACGATCAGGACCTACGAGCAGTACTTC. Translation: CASSLTIRTYEQYF.

This clonotype was seen a few times. The chain recombines TRBV20-1 with TRBJ2-2; D is uncertain. Germline assignment: CDR1 DFQATT and CDR2 SNEGSKA (reference sequence). V was shortened by 1 base and J by 7 bases, with 13 bases between the two germline ends. The CDR3 totals 14 residues. The CDR3, as DNA: TGCAGTGCTAGAGTGCCAGGCGTGGGCGGGGAGCTGTTTTTT. Amino acid sequence: CSARVPGVGGELFF.

This clonotype is categorized as medium-sized. CDR3 in amino acids: CASSSDDGAGANVLTF. CDR3 DNA sequence: TGCGCCAGCAGCTCCGACGACGGGGCTGGGGCCAACGTCCTGACTTTC. This rearrangement joins TRBV4-3 to TRBJ2-6, with D maybe TRBD2 (5 bases). CDR3 length equals 16 residues. The V and J ends lost 5 bases and 2 bases respectively, with 13 bases between them. From germline, CDR1 is LGHNA and CDR2 YSLEER.

This clonotype was observed at least ten times. The V gene is TRBV2, the J gene TRBJ2-7, with 12 bases identical to TRBD1. V lost 6 bases, J lost 8 bases, and 8 bases stayed unmatched. Germline V CDR1 and CDR2: SNHLY, FYNNEI. The CDR3 is made up of 14 amino acids. CDR3 DNA sequence: TGTGCCAGCAGACCGCCCGGGACAGGGGGCCAGCAGTACTTC. As protein: CASRPPGTGGQQYF. The whole variable domain, filled in from reference TRBV2 and TRBJ2-7, reads EPEVTQTPSHQVTQMGQEVILRCVPISNHLYFYWYRQILGQKVEFLVSFYNNEISEKSEIFDDQFSVERPDGSNFTLKIRSTKLEDSAMYFCASRPPGTGGQQYFGPGTRLTVT.

This clonotype showed up just a few times. CDR3 DNA: TGTGCCAGCAGTCGTGGACAGGGGCGGTGGAACACTGAAGCTTTCTTT. Its translation: CASSRGQGRWNTEAFF. The chain carries TRBV6-2 or TRBV6-3 and TRBJ1-1; 9 positions agree with TRBD1. Germline trimming cut 5 bases from V and 1 base from J; bases unmatched to any gene: 8. There are 16 residues in the CDR3. The germline V gene encodes CDR1 MNHEY and CDR2 SVGEGT.

A few counts support this clonotype. The rearrangement joins TRBV28 to TRBJ1-2; 8 positions agree with TRBD1. V shed 3 bases, J shed 6 bases, and the junction held 6 bases outside the gene matches. The V gene's germline CDR1 is MDHEN and CDR2 SYDVKM. The CDR3 spans 14 residues. The CDR3, as DNA: TGTGCCAGCAGTTTGCAGGGGGCGATACATGGCTACACCTTC. Protein product: CASSLQGAIHGYTF.

This clonotype showed up many times. The CDR3 spells CASSLGQGAVKQYF. For the CDR3, the DNA is TGTGCCAGCAGCTTAGGACAGGGGGCTGTAAAGCAGTACTTC. The gene calls are TRBV7-9 and TRBJ2-7; the match to TRBD1 covers 10 bases. The CDR3 sequence is 14 residues long. V was pared by 1 base and J by 8 bases, with 5 bases of the junction left unmatched. Per the germline V gene, CDR1 is SEHNR and CDR2 is FQNEAQ (reference sequence).

V and J are TRBV27 and TRBJ1-6; D may be TRBD1 (6 bases). CDR3 length: 15 residues. V was shortened by 6 bases and J by 2 bases, with 11 bases between the two germline ends. Per the germline V gene, CDR1 is MNHEY and CDR2 is SMNVEV (reference sequence). CDR3 in amino acids: CASRSGEPYNSPLHF. DNA for the CDR3: TGTGCCAGCAGATCAGGGGAGCCCTATAATTCACCCCTCCACTTT.

This clonotype has only a few counts. This chain connects TRBV9 to TRBJ2-2; D not resolved. Germline V gene sequence: CDR1 SGDLS, CDR2 YYNGEE. The CDR3 is 11 residues long. V lost 4 bases, J lost 9 bases, and 7 bases lay in between. The CDR3 loop reads CASSPGRELFF. The CDR3 nucleotides read TGTGCCAGCAGCCCGGGCCGGGAGCTGTTTTTT.

This clonotype was detected only a few times. V and J are TRBV27 and TRBJ2-1; D remains unclear. This CDR3 has 16 amino acids. Trimming removed 6 bases from V and 7 bases from J, with 22 bases in between. The germline gives CDR1 MNHEY, CDR2 SMNVEV (reference sequence). The CDR3: CASSSPGVGMGNEQFF. CDR3 sequence (DNA): TGTGCCAGCAGCTCACCTGGTGTGGGGATGGGGAATGAGCAGTTCTTC.

Many counts were recorded for this clonotype. The V and J genes are TRBV5-5 and TRBJ2-1, with 7 bases matching TRBD2. Trimming cost V 1 base and J 8 bases; bases outside gene matches: 6. Germline V lookup: CDR1 SGHKS, CDR2 YYEKEE (reference sequence). The CDR3 runs to 14 residues. The CDR3 bases are TGTGCCAGCAGCTTGTGGACTAGTAAGGATGAGCAGTTCTTC. Protein: CASSLWTSKDEQFF.

This chain links TRBV6-4 with TRBJ2-1; 9 nucleotides line up with TRBD2. This CDR3 contains 14 residues. V was clipped by 6 bases and J by 5 bases; unmatched bases: 5. CDR1 and CDR2 from the germline V gene are MRHNA and SNTAGT. Here the CDR3 reads CASSPGTSHNEQFF. The CDR3 bases are TGTGCCAGCAGCCCCGGGACTAGCCACAATGAGCAGTTCTTC.

Within the sample, this clonotype is medium-sized. This chain connects TRBV19 to TRBJ2-2, with 10 bases that match TRBD1. The CDR3 runs to 15 residues. Germline V gene sequence: CDR1 LNHDA, CDR2 SQIVND (reference sequence). Germline trimming cut 5 bases from V and 4 bases from J; bases unmatched to any gene: 4. The DNA of the CDR3 is TGTGCCAGTAGTTCGGGACAGGGGCGCACCGGGGAGCTGTTTTTT. Translation gives CASSSGQGRTGELFF.

As to this clonotype: This may stem from a read error, because a much larger clone lies one nucleotide away. The CDR3 loop is CASSYYTGTDAHGYTF. The CDR3 coding sequence is TGTGCCAGCAGTTATTATACCGGGACGGATGCACATGGCTACACCTTC. V usage is TRBV12-3 or TRBV12-4 and J usage is TRBJ1-2, with TRBD1 as a possible D gene (5 bases). The CDR3 spans 16 residues. V dropped 4 bases and J dropped 6 bases, with 21 bases sitting between them.

The chain has TRBV5-8 and TRBJ2-7; D tentatively fits TRBD1 or TRBD2 (5 bases each). CDR1 is SGHTS and CDR2 is YDEGEE in the germline V gene. The CDR3 is 13 residues long. Trimming stripped 7 bases from V and 2 bases from J, with 13 bases between. The CDR3 here is CASRPRGAYEQYF. CDR3 in DNA: TGTGCCAGCCGCCCGAGGGGAGCCTACGAGCAGTACTTC.

This rearrangement joins TRBV28 to TRBJ2-7; 9 nucleotides agree with TRBD2. With V trimmed by 4 bases and J by 2 bases, 12 bases remained unmatched. The CDR3 is made up of 17 amino acids. Germline V gives CDR1 MDHEN, CDR2 SYDVKM. CDR3: CASSSPAGTSPAYEQYF. The DNA for the CDR3 is TGTGCCAGCAGTTCTCCCGCCGGGACTAGCCCAGCCTACGAGCAGTACTTC.

Only a few counts were recorded for this clonotype. This chain uses TRBV18 with TRBJ2-2, with D uncertain. Trimming shortened V by 3 bases and J by 1 base, and 9 bases separated the two germline ends. This CDR3 contains 15 residues. In germline, CDR1 is KGHSH, CDR2 LQKENI. The CDR3 loop reads CASSPLTRNTGELFF. In nucleotides, the CDR3 is TGTGCCAGCTCACCCCTCACCAGGAACACCGGGGAGCTGTTTTTT.

Regarding this clonotype: A much larger clone is a single base away; this may be a read error. V is TRBV29-1 and J is TRBJ1-1; weak D call: TRBD1 (5 bases). The CDR3 length is 11 residues. The V end was cut by 4 bases, the J end by 5 bases, with 8 bases between. CDR1 is SQVTM, CDR2 ANQGSEA, per germline. This chain's CDR3 is CSVAAGTEAFF. Written as DNA, the CDR3 is TGCAGCGTTGCAGCAGGGACTGAAGCTTTCTTT.

This clonotype was seen many times. The rearrangement joins TRBV7-2 to TRBJ2-3, with a tentative D call TRBD2 (5 bases). CDR1 is SGHTA and CDR2 is FQGNSA in the germline V gene. This CDR3 region has 12 residues. V shed 7 bases and J shed 4 bases, with 9 bases lying between them. CDR3 in amino acids: CASMLASDTQYF. CDR3 coding DNA: TGTGCCAGCATGCTAGCCTCAGATACGCAGTATTTT.